These T cell receptor beta chains were read from a single sample in a study of blood T cell repertoires in COVID-19. TCRdb keeps only in-frame clones here, not all; method: immunoSEQ multiplex PCR. The table has just under 350,000 clones, about nine tenths seen once. The sequencing input was peripheral blood. The receptors derive from a woman between 65 and 79 years old with COVID-19, enrolled during active disease. Both conserved end residues are part of each CDR3. Each record gives: clone size, V gene, J gene, D gene, CDR3 protein, CDR3 DNA. The D gene is left open where the match is weak. Only part of the rows carry a size: once, few, many, or a class if the clone is expanded.

.	TRBV7-8	TRBJ1-3	TRBD1	CASSLVVRQGALLAPGNTIYF	TGTGCCAGCAGCTTAGTGGTGAGACAGGGGGCCCTCCTCGCCCCTGGAAACACCATATATTTT
once	TRBV7-7	TRBJ1-3	.	CASSLTVSGNTIYF	TGTGCCAGCAGCTTGACAGTTTCGGGAAACACCATATATTTT
.	TRBV9	TRBJ2-3	TRBD2	CASSLPGTFGLASTDTQYF	TGTGCCAGCAGCCTGCCTGGGACCTTTGGACTAGCTAGCACAGATACGCAGTATTTT
once	TRBV14	TRBJ2-2	.	CASSQVFVGAYTGELFF	TGTGCCAGCAGCCAAGTTTTTGTGGGGGCGTACACCGGGGAGCTGTTTTTT
once	TRBV6-5	TRBJ1-3	.	CASMEDHSGNTIYF	TGTGCCAGCATGGAGGACCACTCTGGAAACACCATATATTTT
.	TRBV19	TRBJ2-2	.	CASTPLTKNTGELFF	TGTGCCAGTACCCCACTAACAAAGAACACCGGGGAGCTGTTTTTT
.	TRBV7-2	TRBJ1-1	.	CASSLEGGQNTEAFF	TGTGCCAGCAGCTTAGAAGGAGGCCAGAACACTGAAGCTTTCTTT
once	TRBV28	TRBJ2-7	TRBD1	CASSLRTGFSYEQYF	TGTGCCAGCAGTTTACGGACAGGTTTCTCCTACGAGCAGTACTTC
once	TRBV5-1	TRBJ1-6	.	CASSPSIAGRGSPLHF	TGCGCCAGCAGCCCCAGCATAGCAGGGAGGGGATCACCCCTCCACTTT
.	TRBV7-2	TRBJ1-5	.	CASSTRGNQPQHF	TGTGCCAGCAGCACCAGGGGAAATCAGCCCCAGCATTTT
.	TRBV30	TRBJ2-1	TRBD1	CAWRLGTVNEQFF	TGTGCCTGGAGACTTGGGACAGTCAATGAGCAGTTCTTC
.	TRBV6-5	TRBJ1-2	.	CASSTTINYGYTF	TGTGCCAGCAGTACCACTATTAACTATGGCTACACCTTC
.	TRBV21-1	TRBJ1-3	.	CASSKDGRLATGNRNTIYF	TGTGCCAGCAGCAAAGATGGGAGACTTGCGACAGGGAATCGAAACACCATATATTTT
.	TRBV27	TRBJ1-6	.	CASSTTGQGSPLHF	TGTGCCAGCAGCACTACAGGGCAGGGTTCACCCCTCCACTTT
.	TRBV6-1	TRBJ2-3	.	CASSDNTDTQYF	TGTGCCAGCAGTGACAACACAGATACGCAGTATTTT
.	TRBV12-3/TRBV12-4	TRBJ2-1	.	CASSFMSNEQFF	TGTGCCAGCAGTTTTATGAGCAATGAGCAGTTCTTC
.	TRBV4-3	TRBJ2-7	TRBD1	CASSQGTGDPYEQYF	TGCGCCAGCAGCCAGGGGACAGGGGACCCCTACGAGCAGTACTTC